One and the same sample provided the 5 T cell receptor beta chains below, sequenced in a study of blood T cell repertoires in COVID-19. Produced via immunoSEQ multiplex PCR; TCRdb's table is partial and in-frame only. The repertoire has about 300,000 clones, roughly 86% of them found once; the top ten carry 1% to 1.5%. The source material was peripheral blood. These receptors originate from a man between 65 and 85 years old with acute or convalescent COVID-19.

CDR3 residues: CATSRDSSKNTGELFF. As DNA, the CDR3 is TGTGCCACCAGCAGAGATAGTAGTAAGAACACCGGGGAGCTGTTTTTT. The genes are TRBV15 and TRBJ2-2; no definite D call. This CDR3 is built from 16 residues. V lost 0 bases to trimming and J lost 1 base, with 9 bases between them. Looked up from germline, CDR1 is LNHNV and CDR2 is YYDKDF (reference sequence).

J is TRBJ1-3 and V is TRBV28; TRBD1 might be the D (5 bases). The V and J ends lost 5 bases and 0 bases respectively, with 11 bases between them. The CDR3 spans 15 residues. Germline CDR1 reads MDHEN; CDR2 reads SYDVKM. CDR3 sequence: CASSLRENSGNTIYF. The CDR3 DNA sequence: TGTGCCAGCAGTCTCAGGGAAAACTCTGGAAACACCATATATTTT.

V and J are TRBV5-1 and TRBJ2-6; TRBD1 might be the D (5 bases). CDR3 length: 16 amino acids. Germline assignment: CDR1 SGHRS and CDR2 YFSETQ. With 4 bases removed from V and 0 bases from J, the gap between germline ends came to 11 bases. The CDR3 DNA reads as TGCGCCAGCAGCAAAGGGGCTCTCTCTGGGGCCAACGTCCTGACTTTC. Translation gives CASSKGALSGANVLTF. The complete variable domain, with remaining parts taken from reference TRBV5-1 and TRBJ2-6, reads KAGVTQTPRYLIKTRGQQVTLSCSPISGHRSVSWYQQTPGQGLQFLFEYFSETQRNKGNFPGRFSGRQFSNSRSEMNVSTLELGDSALYLCASSKGALSGANVLTFGAGSRLTVL.

This rearrangement joins TRBV25-1 to TRBJ2-7; 8 nucleotides agree with TRBD2. Unmatched junction bases numbered 8, after V lost 2 bases and J lost 2 bases. In germline, CDR1 is MGHDK, CDR2 SYGVNS. The CDR3 runs 16 residues. Here the CDR3 reads CASSERRGGKAYEQYF. The CDR3 nucleotides read TGTGCCAGCAGTGAACGCCGGGGGGGCAAGGCCTACGAGCAGTACTTC.

Here the CDR3 reads CASSPTRGDNYEQYF. In DNA, the CDR3 is TGTGCCAGCTCACCAACCAGGGGTGATAACTACGAGCAGTACTTC. The chain joins TRBV18 to TRBJ2-7; D might be TRBD1 (6 bases). V was trimmed by 2 bases and J by 3 bases, leaving 14 bases between them. Germline V CDR1 and CDR2: KGHSH, LQKENI. CDR3 length: 15 amino acids. Looking up the rest from reference TRBV18 and TRBJ2-7 gives the full variable domain: NAGVMQNPRHLVRRRGQEARLRCSPMKGHSHVYWYRQLPEEGLKFMVYLQKENIIDESGMPKERFSAEFPKEGPSILRIQQVVRGDSAAYFCASSPTRGDNYEQYFGPGTRLTVT.